This is a list of T cell receptor beta chains from one sample in a study of shared clonotypes between healthy human individuals. Produced via immunoSEQ multiplex PCR; TCRdb's table is partial and in-frame only. The table records roughly 2,500,000 clones, roughly 93% of them present only once. The sequenced sample consisted of naive CD4+ T cells from PBMCs. These TCRs come from a man between 18 and 35 years old in good health. Some clones in this sample may be carry-over from other donors' samples. Both conserved end residues are part of each CDR3. The D gene is left open where the match is weak. Some rows mark clone size as missing; the rest say once, few, many or name a class of expanded clone.

CDR3aa,CDR3nt,j_gene,abundance,v_gene,d_gene
CASFVATGAQYF,TGTGCCAGCTTTGTGGCGACCGGAGCGCAGTATTTT,TRBJ2-3,once,TRBV2,-
CASSVDRYSPLRNEKLFF,TGTGCCAGTAGTGTTGACAGGTATTCACCTCTTCGTAATGAAAAACTGTTTTTT,TRBJ1-4,-,TRBV19,-
CASSVGNVNWGELFF,TGTGCCAGCAGCGTAGGGAATGTAAATTGGGGGGAGCTGTTTTTT,TRBJ2-2,-,TRBV9,-
CASRAAGSTDTQYF,TGTGCCAGCAGGGCAGCGGGCAGCACAGATACGCAGTATTTT,TRBJ2-3,-,TRBV28,-
CASSPTRNEETQYF,TGTGCCAGCAGCCCGACACGGAACGAAGAGACCCAGTACTTC,TRBJ2-5,-,TRBV6-1,-
CASSLGGYEQYF,TGCGCCAGCAGCTTGGGTGGTTACGAGCAGTACTTC,TRBJ2-7,-,TRBV5-1,-
CASSEQVAGELFF,TGTGCCAGCAGCGAGCAGGTGGCCGGGGAGCTGTTTTTT,TRBJ2-2,few,TRBV7-9,-
CASSQGAGVAKNIQYF,TGTGCCAGCAGCCAAGGGGCCGGAGTTGCCAAAAACATTCAGTACTTC,TRBJ2-4,-,TRBV14,-
CASSPRAYREFLDTQYF,TGTGCCAGCAGCCCCCGGGCATACCGGGAGTTTTTAGATACGCAGTATTTT,TRBJ2-3,-,TRBV5-4,-
CASKKTGGNTGELFF,TGTGCCAGCAAAAAAACGGGAGGGAACACCGGGGAGCTGTTTTTT,TRBJ2-2,-,TRBV7-3,TRBD2
CASSTRDRGSGGELFF,TGCGCCAGCAGCACCCGGGACAGGGGTTCGGGCGGGGAGCTGTTTTTT,TRBJ2-2,-,TRBV5-1,TRBD1
CASSPPVRDGYTF,TGTGCCAGCTCACCACCCGTACGGGATGGCTACACCTTC,TRBJ1-2,-,TRBV18,-
CASSYVSEQETQYF,TGTGCCAGCAGTTACGTGTCGGAACAAGAGACCCAGTACTTC,TRBJ2-5,-,TRBV6-5,-
CASSFWRFSGANVLTF,TGTGCCAGCAGCTTTTGGAGGTTTTCTGGGGCCAACGTCCTGACTTTC,TRBJ2-6,-,TRBV7-2,-
CASSSLGAGGDTGELFF,TGTGCCAGCAGTTCCCTTGGCGCGGGAGGTGACACCGGGGAGCTGTTTTTT,TRBJ2-2,-,TRBV28,TRBD2
CASSSQEDFGTGSYEQYF,TGTGCCAGCAGCTCCCAGGAGGATTTTGGGACAGGTTCCTACGAGCAGTACTTC,TRBJ2-7,-,TRBV11-1,TRBD1
CASSPLSGGNTGELFF,TGTGCCAGCAGCCCCCTCTCTGGGGGAAACACCGGGGAGCTGTTTTTT,TRBJ2-2,-,TRBV7-9,-
CASSFNLAGAGDEQFF,TGTGCCAGCAGCTTCAATCTAGCGGGAGCGGGAGATGAGCAGTTCTTC,TRBJ2-1,-,TRBV7-2,TRBD2